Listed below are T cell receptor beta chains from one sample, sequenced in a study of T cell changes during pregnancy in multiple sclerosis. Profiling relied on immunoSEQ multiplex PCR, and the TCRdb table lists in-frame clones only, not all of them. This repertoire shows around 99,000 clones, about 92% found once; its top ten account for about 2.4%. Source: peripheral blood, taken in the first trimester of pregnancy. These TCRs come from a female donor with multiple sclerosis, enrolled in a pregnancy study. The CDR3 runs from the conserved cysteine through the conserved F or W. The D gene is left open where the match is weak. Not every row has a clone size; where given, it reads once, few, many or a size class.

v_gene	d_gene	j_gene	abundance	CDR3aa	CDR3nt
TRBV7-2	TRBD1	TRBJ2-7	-	CASSTWTGEGNEQYF	TGTGCCAGCAGCACCTGGACAGGGGAAGGCAACGAGCAGTACTTC
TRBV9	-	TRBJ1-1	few	CASSGGGVNTEAFF	TGTGCCAGCAGCGGAGGGGGAGTGAACACTGAAGCTTTCTTT
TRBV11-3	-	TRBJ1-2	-	CASSLDSGDGYTF	TGTGCCAGCAGCTTAGATAGCGGAGATGGCTACACCTTC
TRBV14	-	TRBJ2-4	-	CASSQRGGLYF	TGTGCCAGCAGCCAAAGAGGTGGCCTGTACTTC
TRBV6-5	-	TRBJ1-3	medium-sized	CASAETHSGNTIYF	TGTGCCAGCGCCGAAACACACTCTGGAAACACCATATATTTT
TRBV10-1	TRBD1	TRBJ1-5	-	CASSEYPQGARYSNQPQHF	TGCGCCAGCAGTGAGTACCCACAGGGGGCGAGGTATAGCAATCAGCCCCAGCATTTT
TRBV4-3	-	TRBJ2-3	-	CASSRRGSSTDTQYF	TGCGCCAGCAGCCGCAGGGGATCGAGCACAGATACGCAGTATTTT
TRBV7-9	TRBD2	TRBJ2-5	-	CASSPLMAGVFGETQYF	TGTGCCAGCAGCCCCCTGATGGCGGGAGTGTTTGGAGAGACCCAGTACTTC
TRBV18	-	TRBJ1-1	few	CASRQRTMNTEAFF	TGTGCCAGTAGACAGAGAACCATGAACACTGAAGCTTTCTTT
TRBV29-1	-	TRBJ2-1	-	CSVEFLDSPYNEQFF	TGCAGCGTTGAGTTTCTTGACAGTCCCTACAATGAGCAGTTCTTC
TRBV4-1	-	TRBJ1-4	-	CASSRLIMGEKLFF	TGCGCCAGCAGCCGACTGATAATGGGTGAAAAACTGTTTTTT
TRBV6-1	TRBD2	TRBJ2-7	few	CASSDGGLAGERGEQYF	TGTGCCAGCAGTGACGGGGGACTAGCGGGAGAACGGGGGGAGCAGTACTTC
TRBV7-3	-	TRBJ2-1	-	CASSPGAGLYNEQFF	TGTGCCAGCAGCCCCGGGGCGGGGTTATACAATGAGCAGTTCTTC
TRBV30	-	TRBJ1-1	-	CAWKGRHSPGAFF	TGTGCCTGGAAGGGGCGCCATTCACCAGGAGCTTTCTTT
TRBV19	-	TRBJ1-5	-	CATTPDGGGQPQHF	TGTGCCACCACCCCCGACGGGGGTGGTCAGCCCCAGCATTTT
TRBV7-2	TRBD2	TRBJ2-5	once	CASSFGTSGRAGETQYF	TGTGCCAGCAGCTTCGGGACTAGCGGGAGGGCCGGGGAGACCCAGTACTTC
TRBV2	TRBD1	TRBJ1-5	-	CASRGTGSNQPQHF	TGTGCCAGCAGGGGGACAGGGTCTAATCAGCCCCAGCATTTT
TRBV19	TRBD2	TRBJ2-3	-	CASTSSLAGVKAQYF	TGTGCCAGTACCTCATCGCTAGCGGGAGTAAAGGCGCAGTATTTT
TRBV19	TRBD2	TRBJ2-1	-	CASAMGLAGVNEQFF	TGTGCCAGTGCCATGGGACTAGCGGGAGTTAATGAGCAGTTCTTC
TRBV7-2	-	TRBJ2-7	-	CASSREGHPSLEQYF	TGTGCCAGCAGCAGAGAGGGCCACCCGTCACTCGAGCAGTACTTC
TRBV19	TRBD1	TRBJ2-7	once	CAPTKGQGSEQYF	TGTGCCCCGACAAAGGGACAGGGGAGCGAGCAGTACTTC
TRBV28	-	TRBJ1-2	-	CASSSPWGVGGGYTF	TGTGCCAGCAGTTCCCCGTGGGGGGTGGGAGGCGGCTACACCTTC
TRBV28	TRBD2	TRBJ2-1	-	CASSSILAGGYSNEQFF	TGTGCCAGCAGTTCGATACTAGCGGGAGGGTATAGCAATGAGCAGTTCTTC
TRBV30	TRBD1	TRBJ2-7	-	CAWSPGGTGTEQYF	TGTGCCTGGAGTCCGGGTGGGACAGGGACCGAGCAGTACTTC
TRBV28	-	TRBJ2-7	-	CASSSTGAYEQYF	TGTGCCAGCAGTTCTACGGGAGCCTACGAGCAGTACTTC
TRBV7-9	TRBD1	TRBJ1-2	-	CASSYIGQGPIYGYTF	TGTGCCAGCAGCTATATCGGACAGGGGCCTATCTATGGCTACACCTTC
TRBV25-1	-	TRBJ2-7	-	CASSESGLPYEQYF	TGTGCCAGCAGTGAATCGGGGTTGCCCTACGAGCAGTACTTC
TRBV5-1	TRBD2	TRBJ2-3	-	CASSLRTSGSTDTQYF	TGCGCCAGCAGCTTGCGGACTAGCGGTAGCACAGATACGCAGTATTTT
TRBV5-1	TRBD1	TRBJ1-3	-	CASSLATGVGNTIYF	TGCGCCAGCAGCTTGGCAACAGGGGTCGGAAACACCATATATTTT
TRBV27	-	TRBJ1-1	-	CASSLLGRGDNTEAFF	TGTGCCAGCAGTTTATTAGGGCGGGGAGACAACACTGAAGCTTTCTTT
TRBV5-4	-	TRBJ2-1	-	CASSPGVVRVNEQFF	TGTGCCAGCAGCCCCGGGGTGGTCCGGGTCAATGAGCAGTTCTTC
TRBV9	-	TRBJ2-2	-	CASKRGGELFF	TGTGCCAGCAAGAGAGGCGGGGAGCTGTTTTTT
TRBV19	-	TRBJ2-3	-	CASSIQAGPITDTQYF	TGTGCCAGTAGTATCCAAGCGGGCCCCATCACAGATACGCAGTATTTT
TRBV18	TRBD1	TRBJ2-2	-	CASSPPQGTGGTGELFF	TGTGCCAGCTCACCACCGCAAGGGACAGGGGGCACCGGGGAGCTGTTTTTT
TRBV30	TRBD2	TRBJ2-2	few	CAWGGLDSTGELFF	TGTGCCTGGGGTGGACTAGACTCCACCGGGGAGCTGTTTTTT
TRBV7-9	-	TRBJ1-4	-	CASSLVSGFEIFNEKLFF	TGTGCCAGCAGCTTAGTCTCGGGATTTGAGATTTTTAATGAAAAACTGTTTTTT
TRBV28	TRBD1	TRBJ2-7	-	CASSLPTTGVEQYF	TGTGCCAGCAGTTTACCTACGACAGGGGTCGAGCAGTACTTC
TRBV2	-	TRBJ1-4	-	CASRDRRNEKLFF	TGTGCCAGCAGAGACAGACGGAATGAAAAACTGTTTTTT
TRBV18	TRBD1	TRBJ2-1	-	CASSPPGTGYPYEQFF	TGTGCCAGCTCACCTCCCGGGACAGGGTATCCGTATGAGCAGTTCTTC
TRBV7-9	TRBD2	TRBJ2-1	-	CASSLAGGNNEQFF	TGTGCCAGCAGCTTAGCGGGAGGGAACAATGAGCAGTTCTTC
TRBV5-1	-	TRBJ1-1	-	CASSLIPGHRTSTEAFF	TGCGCCAGCAGCTTAATACCGGGACACCGAACGAGCACTGAAGCTTTCTTT
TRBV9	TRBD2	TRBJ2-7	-	CASSPRAGGFLEQYF	TGTGCCAGCAGCCCCCGAGCGGGAGGGTTTCTCGAGCAGTACTTC
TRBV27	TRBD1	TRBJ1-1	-	CASSLVPGQAEAFF	TGTGCCAGCAGTTTAGTACCGGGACAGGCTGAAGCTTTCTTT
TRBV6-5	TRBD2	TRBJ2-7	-	CASSYFAGGLAYEQYF	TGTGCCAGCAGTTACTTTGCGGGAGGGTTAGCCTACGAGCAGTACTTC
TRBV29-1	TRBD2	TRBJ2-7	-	CSVSGGREGPYEQYF	TGCAGCGTTAGTGGAGGGCGGGAGGGCCCCTACGAGCAGTACTTC
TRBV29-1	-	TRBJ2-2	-	CSVTGTSVTGELFF	TGCAGCGTAACCGGGACTTCAGTCACCGGGGAGCTGTTTTTT
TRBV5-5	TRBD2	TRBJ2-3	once	CASSYGGDYTDTQYF	TGTGCCAGCAGCTATGGGGGGGACTACACAGATACGCAGTATTTT
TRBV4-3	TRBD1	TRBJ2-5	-	CASSQTGGRETQYF	TGCGCCAGCAGCCAAACAGGGGGCAGGGAGACCCAGTACTTC
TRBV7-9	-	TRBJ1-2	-	CASSLGRGSDYGYTF	TGTGCCAGCAGCTTAGGAAGGGGATCTGACTATGGCTACACCTTC
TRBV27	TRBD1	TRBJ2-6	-	CASSFKRQGWQLGSGANVLTF	TGTGCCAGCAGTTTTAAACGACAGGGGTGGCAATTGGGCTCTGGGGCCAACGTCCTGACTTTC